Listed here are 27 T cell receptor beta chains from one sample, sequenced in a study of cytomegalovirus exposure and HLA in healthy donors. Both 60 Vbeta primers and 13 Jbeta primers went into the PCR. Data came from immunoSEQ multiplex PCR; TCRdb stores just in-frame clones and leaves some out. The table lists roughly 40,000 clones. Sequencing used PBMCs. These receptors were obtained from a middle-aged man in good health and CMV-seropositive.

This clone shows up as large by frequency. V usage is TRBV4-1 and J usage is TRBJ1-5; possibly TRBD1 for D (5 bases). V lost 3 bases and J lost 9, with 15 bases in between. Germline values: CDR1 MGHRA, CDR2 YSYEKL. This CDR3 contains 14 residues. CDR3 sequence reads: CASSHPTGSGPQHF. CDR3 DNA: TGCGCCAGCAGCCACCCCACAGGTTCAGGGCCCCAGCATTTT.

The chain employs TRBV2 and TRBJ2-3; D is undetermined. The CDR3 covers 13 residues. The germline gives CDR1 SNHLY, CDR2 FYNNEI. Trimming took off 2 bases at V and 2 bases at J, with 5 bases between the two ends. The chain's CDR3 is CASSEILTDTQYF. DNA of the CDR3: TGTGCCAGCAGTGAAATTCTCACAGATACGCAGTATTTT.

The V gene is TRBV7-9, the J gene TRBJ1-5, with no clear D. V lost 0 bases and J 5 bases, leaving 5 bases between the germline ends. In germline, CDR1 is SEHNR, CDR2 FQNEAQ (reference sequence). The CDR3 runs to 13 residues. The DNA of the CDR3 is TGTGCCAGCAGCTTAGCGCCAGATCAGCCCCAGCATTTT. It translates to CASSLAPDQPQHF.

V gene TRBV6-1 combines with J gene TRBJ1-4; the D gene is possibly TRBD1 (6 bases). Trimming left V 2 bases short and J 0 bases short, with 13 bases between. Germline V lookup: CDR1 MNHNS, CDR2 SASEGT. The CDR3 sequence is 17 residues long. Here the CDR3 DNA reads TGTGCCAGCAGTGAATTTCGGACAGCAGCAACTAATGAAAAACTGTTTTTT. It is translated as CASSEFRTAATNEKLFF.

This rearrangement joins TRBV4-3 to TRBJ2-1; 7 bases align to TRBD2. V was clipped by 0 bases and J by 7 bases; unmatched bases: 9. The CDR3 consists of 16 residues. Germline V gives CDR1 LGHNA, CDR2 YSLEER. The CDR3: CASSQEVGGRENEQFF. The CDR3 nucleotides are TGCGCCAGCAGCCAAGAAGTTGGCGGGAGAGAGAATGAGCAGTTCTTC.

Details on this clone: The sample has other DNA sequences that encode this CDR3 too. V and J are TRBV27 and TRBJ2-5; D is undetermined. With 4 bases removed from V and 2 bases from J, the gap between germline ends came to 2 bases. Germline V gene data show CDR1 as MNHEY and CDR2 as SMNVEV (reference sequence). The CDR3 runs 11 residues. The CDR3, as DNA: TGTGCCAGCAGTTCTCAAGAGACCCAGTACTTC. Protein: CASSSQETQYF.

V usage is TRBV4-3 and J usage is TRBJ2-4; D is perhaps TRBD2 (5 bases). Trimming took 1 base from V and 3 from J, leaving 16 bases between them. The length of the CDR3 is 17 residues. The germline V gene encodes CDR1 LGHNA and CDR2 YSLEER. CDR3: CASSQAERERVKNIQYF. The CDR3 DNA is TGCGCCAGCAGCCAAGCAGAAAGGGAGAGGGTCAAAAACATTCAGTACTTC.

The rearrangement joins TRBV2 to TRBJ2-6; 7 bases are a match to TRBD2. J lost 2 bases, V lost 11 bases, and 6 bases had no gene match. The CDR3 totals 14 residues. Germline-derived CDR1 and CDR2 are SNHLY and FYNNEI. The CDR3 sequence: CALSGGTGANVLTF. DNA of the CDR3: TGTGCCCTATCGGGGGGTACTGGGGCCAACGTCCTGACTTTC.

The chain links TRBV9 to TRBJ2-7, with 7 positions matching TRBD2. CDR1 SGDLS and CDR2 YYNGEE come from the germline V gene. V shed 0 bases and J 3 bases; nucleotides not matched to a gene: 6. The CDR3 loop spans 15 amino acids. CDR3 coding DNA: TGTGCCAGCAGCGTAGGGGATAGCGGGTACTACGAGCAGTACTTC. Translated: CASSVGDSGYYEQYF.

The rearrangement links TRBV7-2 to TRBJ2-7; TRBD1 matches at 8 bases. From germline, CDR1 is SGHTA and CDR2 FQGNSA. The CDR3 sequence is 14 residues long. With V trimmed by 4 bases and J by 3 bases, 5 bases remained unmatched. Here the CDR3 DNA reads TGTGCCAGCAGCTCGACCGGGACAGGCTACGAGCAGTACTTC. This translates into CASSSTGTGYEQYF.

The V and J genes are TRBV6-5 and TRBJ2-1, with D possibly being TRBD2 (6 bases). The CDR3 contains 14 residues. Trimming left V 6 bases short and J 7 bases short, with 16 bases between. Germline-derived CDR1 and CDR2 are MNHEY and SVGAGI. The CDR3 DNA reads TGTGCCAGCAGCCCCGGCGGGGTGATAAATGAGCAGTTCTTC. Translation gives CASSPGGVINEQFF.

The V call is TRBV4-1, the J call TRBJ2-5; 13 nucleotides match TRBD2. Trimming cost V 3 bases and J 4 bases; bases outside gene matches: 8. There are 17 residues in the CDR3. From germline, CDR1 is MGHRA and CDR2 YSYEKL. The CDR3 sequence is CASSQGTGTSGVETQYF. CDR3 coding DNA: TGCGCCAGCAGCCAGGGGACCGGGACTAGCGGGGTAGAGACCCAGTACTTC.

The rearrangement links TRBV7-9 to TRBJ1-1; a possible D gene is TRBD1 (5 bases). Trimming left V 4 bases short and J 0 bases short, with 15 bases between. The CDR3 runs to 16 residues. Per germline, CDR1 SEHNR and CDR2 FQNEAQ (reference sequence). CDR3: CASSSSRGFLNTEAFF. CDR3 DNA sequence: TGTGCCAGCAGCTCCTCGCGGGGGTTTTTGAACACTGAAGCTTTCTTT. Using reference TRBV7-9 and TRBJ1-1 for the parts outside the CDR3, the full variable domain is DTGVSQNPRHKITKRGQNVTFRCDPISEHNRLYWYRQTLGQGPEFLTYFQNEAQLEKSRLLSDRFSAERPKGSFSTLEIQRTEQGDSAMYLCASSSSRGFLNTEAFFGQGTRLTVV.

J is TRBJ1-1 and V is TRBV29-1, with 7 nucleotides matching TRBD1. CDR1 and CDR2 from the germline V gene are SQVTM and ANQGSEA. J was trimmed by 0 bases and V by 3 bases; bases with no gene match: 13. The CDR3 is 17 residues long. The CDR3: CSVEALDRAPLNTEAFF. The CDR3 DNA reads TGCAGCGTTGAGGCCCTCGACAGGGCACCTCTGAACACTGAAGCTTTCTTT. The full variable domain, rest sourced from reference TRBV29-1 and TRBJ1-1, is SAVISQKPSRDICQRGTSLTIQCQVDSQVTMMFWYRQQPGQSLTLIATANQGSEATYESGFVIDKFPISRPNLTFSTLTVSNMSPEDSSIYLCSVEALDRAPLNTEAFFGQGTRLTVV.

The chain joins TRBV30 to TRBJ1-5; perhaps TRBD1 as D (6 bases). Trimming took off 3 bases at V and 4 bases at J, with 16 bases between the two ends. Germline loops: CDR1 GTSNPN, CDR2 SVGIG (reference sequence). CDR3 length equals 15 residues. The chain's CDR3 is CAWSPAGGPNQPQHF. The CDR3 DNA reads TGTGCCTGGAGCCCGGCGGGGGGCCCTAATCAGCCCCAGCATTTT.

V is TRBV28 and J is TRBJ2-7; D ambiguous. Germline V lookup: CDR1 MDHEN, CDR2 SYDVKM. This CDR3 has 12 amino acids. V lost 7 bases and J lost 4, with 11 bases in between. The CDR3 DNA is TGTGCCAGCAAGGCACAGAGATACGAGCAGTACTTC. The encoded protein is CASKAQRYEQYF.

The J gene is TRBJ1-1, the V gene TRBV18; D is unresolved. This CDR3 is 15 amino acids long. V was trimmed by 6 bases and J by 4 bases, leaving 18 bases between them. The germline gives CDR1 KGHSH, CDR2 LQKENI. The CDR3 region has the DNA TGTGCCAGCTCCTACCGACGGATCGCGGGCACTGAAGCTTTCTTT. Translating gives CASSYRRIAGTEAFF.

The V call is TRBV11-2, the J call TRBJ2-1; 7 bases fit TRBD2. After removal of 5 bases from V and 7 bases from J, the junction contained 11 bases not matched to a gene. Germline V gene sequence: CDR1 SGHAT, CDR2 FQNNGV. CDR3 length: 15 amino acids. The CDR3 DNA reads TGTGCCAGCAGCCGTGGACTAGTAGTTAGGAATGAGCAGTTCTTC. Its translation: CASSRGLVVRNEQFF.

V gene TRBV5-4 combines with J gene TRBJ1-1; a weak D match, TRBD1 (5 bases). CDR1 is SGHNT, CDR2 YYREEE, per germline (reference sequence). The CDR3 is 14 amino acids. V shed 3 bases and J shed 1 base, with 10 bases lying between them. For the CDR3, the DNA is TGTGCCAGCAGCTCCGACAGAGGGAACACTGAAGCTTTCTTT. This gives the protein CASSSDRGNTEAFF.

The CDR3 DNA sequence: TGTGCCAGTAGGACTACAGGGGTTTATAGCAATCAGCCCCAGCATTTT. It encodes CASRTTGVYSNQPQHF. V is TRBV19 and J is TRBJ1-5; 7 bases match TRBD1. Germline CDR1 and CDR2: LNHDA and SQIVND (reference sequence). J gave up 0 bases and V 6 bases, and 8 bases lay outside the gene matches. CDR3 length: 16 residues.

This chain uses TRBV19 with TRBJ2-3; D call uncertain. CDR3 size: 15 residues. CDR1 is LNHDA, CDR2 SQIVND, per germline (reference sequence). V shed 3 bases and J shed 1 base, with 11 bases lying between them. CDR3 amino acids: CASSIPQRRTDTQYF. CDR3 in DNA: TGTGCCAGTAGTATCCCCCAGCGCCGCACAGATACGCAGTATTTT.

The V call is TRBV27, the J call TRBJ2-1, with D possibly being TRBD1 (5 bases). Trimming took off 0 bases at V and 10 bases at J, with 13 bases between the two ends. The CDR3 sequence is 14 residues long. Germline V gene sequence: CDR1 MNHEY, CDR2 SMNVEV (reference sequence). The CDR3 DNA reads TGTGCCAGCAGTTTATCGGGCCAGGGCCAGGAGCAGTTCTTC. Its protein product is CASSLSGQGQEQFF.

The chain combines TRBV29-1 with TRBJ2-5, with 11 bases lining up with TRBD2. CDR1 SQVTM and CDR2 ANQGSEA come from the germline V gene. This CDR3 comprises 16 residues. After removal of 3 bases from V and 5 bases from J, the junction contained 11 bases not matched to a gene. The CDR3 DNA is TGCAGCGTTGATTGGGTAGCGGGAGGGCCCAGGGAGACCCAGTACTTC. It translates to CSVDWVAGGPRETQYF.

The chain has TRBV14 and TRBJ2-3; 10 bases fit TRBD2. The CDR3 covers 16 residues. The germline CDR1 and CDR2 sequences are SGHDN and FVKESK. Trimming cost V 6 bases and J 1 base; bases outside gene matches: 7. For the CDR3, the DNA is TGTGCCAGCAGTTTCGGACTAGCGGTAGGCACAGATACGCAGTATTTT. It translates to CASSFGLAVGTDTQYF.

This sequence joins TRBV12-5 and TRBJ2-5, with D possibly matching TRBD1 (5 bases). CDR3 size: 15 residues. Germline V lookup: CDR1 LGHNT, CDR2 FRNRAP. V shed 6 bases and J shed 2 bases, with 16 bases lying between them. This CDR3 is CASGRALTEQETQYF. DNA for the CDR3: TGTGCTAGTGGCCGGGCCCTGACAGAGCAAGAGACCCAGTACTTC. The full variable domain, with the rest looked up from reference TRBV12-5 and TRBJ2-5, is DARVTQTPRHKVTEMGQEVTMRCQPILGHNTVFWYRQTMMQGLELLAYFRNRAPLDDSGMPKDRFSAEMPDATLATLKIQPSEPRDSAVYFCASGRALTEQETQYFGPGTRLLVL.

The V and J genes are TRBV6-1 and TRBJ1-1; D is unclear. Deletions cut 3 bases from V and 1 base from J, with 12 bases between. CDR3 length: 15 residues. Germline V gene sequence: CDR1 MNHNS, CDR2 SASEGT. The CDR3 spells CASSDPPTGNTEAFF. CDR3 sequence (DNA): TGTGCCAGCAGTGATCCCCCAACGGGGAACACTGAAGCTTTCTTT.

The rearrangement links TRBV30 to TRBJ1-1; maybe TRBD1 (6 bases). The length of the CDR3 is 13 residues. With 1 base removed from V and 10 bases from J, the gap between germline ends came to 16 bases. Germline V gene sequence: CDR1 GTSNPN, CDR2 SVGIG (reference sequence). Written as DNA, the CDR3 is TGTGCCTGGAGTGCAAATTCAGGGACATTAGCTTTCTTT. Translation: CAWSANSGTLAFF.